The 3 T cell receptor beta chains below were found in one sample sequenced in a study of shared clonotypes between healthy human individuals. Naive CD8 cells, CD45RO-negative and positively selected for CCR7, excluded terminally differentiated effector memory CD45RA+ cells. Repertoires were generated with immunoSEQ multiplex PCR, while TCRdb's copy carries only in-frame clones and drops some. Among millions of clones listed, just over 90% were seen once. The sample consisted of naive CD8+ T cells from PBMCs. Receptors originate from a young man in good health. Some clones in this sample may be carry-over from other donors' samples.

The chain carries TRBV5-1 and TRBJ2-3, with TRBD2 as a possible D gene (6 bases). This CDR3 is 15 amino acids long. V was clipped by 9 bases and J by 0 bases, with 17 bases between them. The germline CDR1 and CDR2 sequences are SGHRS and YFSETQ. The CDR3, as DNA: TGCGCCACCGCCCCGGGGAGGAGTAGCACAGATACGCAGTATTTT. It codes for CATAPGRSSTDTQYF. Filled out from reference TRBV5-1 and TRBJ2-3, the complete variable domain reads KAGVTQTPRYLIKTRGQQVTLSCSPISGHRSVSWYQQTPGQGLQFLFEYFSETQRNKGNFPGRFSGRQFSNSRSEMNVSTLELGDSALYLCATAPGRSSTDTQYFGPGTRLTVL.

The genes are TRBV6-5 and TRBJ2-5, with 9 bases identical to TRBD1. V dropped 6 bases and J dropped 5; count of bases not matched to a gene: 7. The CDR3 is 14 amino acids. The germline gives CDR1 MNHEY, CDR2 SVGAGI. This CDR3 reads CASRPGTGGETQYF. The CDR3 DNA reads TGTGCCAGCAGGCCAGGAACAGGGGGCGAGACCCAGTACTTC.

The genes are TRBV25-1 and TRBJ2-1; D possibly uses TRBD1 or TRBD2 (5 bases each). CDR3 length equals 16 residues. Trimming cost V 4 bases and J 0 bases, with 13 bases left between them. Germline CDR1 and CDR2: MGHDK and SYGVNS. The CDR3: CASSGRDPSSYNEQFF. CDR3 bases: TGTGCCAGCAGTGGACGGGACCCGAGCTCCTACAATGAGCAGTTCTTC.